The next 4 T cell receptor beta chains were all read from a single sample in a study of T cells in Graves' hyperthyroidism and ophthalmopathy. Amplified regions were TCR beta CDR3 sequences from RNA transcripts. In the first-round RT-PCR of the TCR CDR3, the HTBI primer set was used. Via MiXCR, TCRdb re-called the multiplex PCR reads, giving one row per CDR3 protein. There are about 320,000 distinct CDR3 sequences in the sample; around 16% occur only once, and around 34% lies in the top ten. The sample comprised blood. Receptors were obtained from a man aged 25 to 40 with Graves' hyperthyroidism.

The chain is built from TRBV11-3 and TRBJ1-4; D gene unclear. Trimming removed 5 bases at V and 6 bases at J, with 10 bases between. The CDR3 is made up of 13 amino acids. The V gene's germline CDR1 is SGHNT and CDR2 YENEEA. Here the CDR3 DNA reads TGTGCCAGCAGCCCCCGCTCCCATGAAAAACTGTTTTTT. It encodes CASSPRSHEKLFF.

In regard to this clonotype: Because it lacks the conserved phenylalanine or tryptophan at the end, this CDR3 is likely a read error. The limits of the CDR3 on the DNA are not certain, so only TCRdb's listed CDR3 is given. V gene TRBV5-1 combines with J gene TRBJ1-1; the DNA was not used to check the table's D call, TRBD1. Germline V gene lookup returns CDR1 SGHRS and CDR2 YFSETQ. Counting both end residues, the CDR3 totals 15 amino acids. This chain's CDR3 is CASSLVGTGTTEASL.

This clonotype has a count of ten or more. J is TRBJ1-5 and V is TRBV28, with D maybe TRBD1 (6 bases). Germline assignment: CDR1 MDHEN and CDR2 SYDVKM. The length of the CDR3 is 16 residues. Trimming removed 5 bases from V and 5 bases from J, with 19 bases in between. In DNA, the CDR3 is TGTGCCAGCAGTACAAGAAAGAACAGGGTGGATCAGCCCCAGCATTTT. Translated, it gives CASSTRKNRVDQPQHF.

This clonotype has at least ten counts. The chain is built from TRBV27 and TRBJ2-3; D perhaps matches TRBD2 (6 bases). With 11 bases removed from V and 4 bases from J, the gap between germline ends came to 19 bases. Germline V gene lookup returns CDR1 MNHEY and CDR2 SMNVEV (reference sequence). This CDR3 is built from 14 residues. The CDR3 region has the DNA TGTGCCTCTCACCCGACTAGAGTCCCAGATACGCAGTATTTT. Translation gives CASHPTRVPDTQYF.